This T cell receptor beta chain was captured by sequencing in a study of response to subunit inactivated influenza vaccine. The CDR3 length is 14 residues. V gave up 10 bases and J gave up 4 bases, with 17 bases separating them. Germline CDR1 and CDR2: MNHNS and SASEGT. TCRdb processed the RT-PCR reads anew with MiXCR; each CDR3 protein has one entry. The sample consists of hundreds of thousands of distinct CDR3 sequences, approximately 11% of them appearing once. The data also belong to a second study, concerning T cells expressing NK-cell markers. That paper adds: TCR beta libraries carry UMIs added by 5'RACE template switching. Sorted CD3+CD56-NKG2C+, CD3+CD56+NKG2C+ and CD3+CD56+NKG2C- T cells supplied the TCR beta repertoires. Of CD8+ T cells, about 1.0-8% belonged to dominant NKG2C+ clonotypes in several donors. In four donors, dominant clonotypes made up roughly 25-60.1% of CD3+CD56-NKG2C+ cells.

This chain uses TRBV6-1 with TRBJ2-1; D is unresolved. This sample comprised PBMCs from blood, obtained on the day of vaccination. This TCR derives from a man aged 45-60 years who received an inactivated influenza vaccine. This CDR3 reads CATISVDGYNEQFF. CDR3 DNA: TGTGCCACCATCTCGGTGGACGGATACAATGAGCAGTTCTTC.